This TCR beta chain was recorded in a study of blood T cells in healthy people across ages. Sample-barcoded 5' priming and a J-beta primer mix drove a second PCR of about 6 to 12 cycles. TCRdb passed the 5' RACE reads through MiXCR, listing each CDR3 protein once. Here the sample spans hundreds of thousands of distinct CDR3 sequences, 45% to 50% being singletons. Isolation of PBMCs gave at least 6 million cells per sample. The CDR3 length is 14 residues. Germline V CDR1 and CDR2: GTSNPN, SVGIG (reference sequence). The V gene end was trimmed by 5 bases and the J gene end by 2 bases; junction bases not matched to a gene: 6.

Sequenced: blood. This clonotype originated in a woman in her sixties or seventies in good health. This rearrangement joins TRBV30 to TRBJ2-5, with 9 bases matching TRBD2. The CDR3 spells CAWALAGIQETQYF. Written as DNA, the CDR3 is TGTGCCTGGGCCCTAGCGGGGATTCAAGAGACCCAGTACTTC.